These 8 T cell receptor beta chains share one sample of origin, sequenced in a study of fetal regulatory T cell absence and autoimmunity. Sequencing was performed with immunoSEQ multiplex PCR; in TCRdb, only in-frame clones are kept and a portion is missing. The sample shows about 43,000 clones, roughly 80% of them seen only once. The sequenced material came from cord blood. The receptors were sampled from a newborn boy with IPEX syndrome.

This clone was recorded once. The chain recombines TRBV5-1 with TRBJ2-7, with D unresolved. Trimming cost V 4 bases and J 1 base, with 18 bases left between them. The CDR3 loop spans 16 amino acids. The germline gives CDR1 SGHRS, CDR2 YFSETQ. The CDR3 DNA sequence: TGCGCCAGCAGCCCCCGACCCGGTACTATTTCCTACGAGCAGTACTTC. It translates to CASSPRPGTISYEQYF. Filled out from reference TRBV5-1 and TRBJ2-7, the complete variable domain reads KAGVTQTPRYLIKTRGQQVTLSCSPISGHRSVSWYQQTPGQGLQFLFEYFSETQRNKGNFPGRFSGRQFSNSRSEMNVSTLELGDSALYLCASSPRPGTISYEQYFGPGTRLTVT.

This clone was seen only once. The CDR3 DNA sequence: TGTGCCAGTAGTATGGGGGACATAACCTACGAGCAGTACTTC. This translates into CASSMGDITYEQYF. V usage is TRBV19 and J usage is TRBJ2-7; TRBD1 is a possible D gene (6 bases). The V end was cut by 3 bases, the J end by 2 bases, with 11 bases between. Germline V gene sequence: CDR1 LNHDA, CDR2 SQIVND (reference sequence). This CDR3 has 14 residues.

The V and J genes are TRBV19 and TRBJ1-5; D is unresolved. Germline V gene data show CDR1 as LNHDA and CDR2 as SQIVND (reference sequence). The CDR3 spans 12 residues. Trimming took 0 bases from V and 3 from J, leaving 0 bases between them. The DNA for the CDR3 is TGTGCCAGTAGTATAGACAATCAGCCCCAGCATTTT. Its protein is CASSIDNQPQHF.

The chain recombines TRBV6-5 with TRBJ1-2, with D possibly matching TRBD1 (5 bases). Trimming removed 2 bases from V and 4 bases from J, with 8 bases in between. The CDR3 is 13 amino acids. Germline V CDR1 and CDR2: MNHEY, SVGAGI. The chain's CDR3 is CASSYGRVYGYTF. The CDR3 nucleotides read TGTGCCAGCAGTTACGGCAGGGTCTATGGCTACACCTTC.

The chain uses TRBV6-1 and TRBJ1-6; 9 bases are a match to TRBD1. The CDR3 spans 15 residues. Germline V lookup: CDR1 MNHNS, CDR2 SASEGT. With V trimmed by 7 bases and J by 10 bases, 11 bases remained unmatched. CDR3 nucleotide sequence: TGTGCCAGCATACCGTCCGGGACAGGGACCTCACCCCTCCACTTT. This translates into CASIPSGTGTSPLHF.

The chain combines TRBV5-1 with TRBJ1-1; D unresolved. Between the trimmed V and J ends, which lost 6 bases and 4 bases, there was a span of 13 bases. Looked up from germline, CDR1 is SGHRS and CDR2 is YFSETQ. The CDR3 contains 13 residues. CDR3 protein: CASMQVMGTEAFF. The DNA for the CDR3 is TGCGCCAGCATGCAGGTAATGGGCACTGAAGCTTTCTTT.

The chain links TRBV5-1 to TRBJ2-2; TRBD1 agrees at 8 bases. The CDR3 runs to 15 residues. Germline V gene sequence: CDR1 SGHRS, CDR2 YFSETQ. With 0 bases clipped from V and 3 bases from J, the junction kept 1 base outside the gene matches. The CDR3 sequence: CASSLGRGHTGELFF. CDR3 coding DNA: TGCGCCAGCAGCTTGGGCAGGGGGCACACCGGGGAGCTGTTTTTT.

The V and J genes are TRBV5-5 and TRBJ1-5, with TRBD1 matching 10 bases. The CDR3 is 16 residues long. J gave up 2 bases and V 4 bases, and 6 bases lay outside the gene matches. Looked up from germline, CDR1 is SGHKS and CDR2 is YYEKEE (reference sequence). DNA of the CDR3: TGTGCCAGCAGCCCGGGGACAGGGGTTGGCAATCAGCCCCAGCATTTT. Its translation: CASSPGTGVGNQPQHF. The full variable domain, rest sourced from reference TRBV5-5 and TRBJ1-5, is DAGVTQSPTHLIKTRGQQVTLRCSPISGHKSVSWYQQVLGQGPQFIFQYYEKEERGRGNFPDRFSARQFPNYSSELNVNALLLGDSALYLCASSPGTGVGNQPQHFGDGTRLSIL.